The 15 T cell receptor beta chains presented below share a single source sample, sequenced in a study of blood T cell repertoires in COVID-19. Generated by immunoSEQ multiplex PCR, the TCRdb table keeps only in-frame clones and is missing some. Found here are 40,000 or so clones, around 90% of them singletons; the top ten hold 15% to 19%. What was sequenced was peripheral blood. These receptors came from a woman aged 30 to 39 in a cohort sampled during active COVID-19.

This clone was counted a single time. The CDR3 sequence: CASSVGDKNTEAFF. CDR3 sequence (DNA): TGTGCCAGCAGCGTAGGCGACAAGAACACTGAAGCTTTCTTT. The chain has TRBV9 and TRBJ1-1; D remains unclear. Trimming pared 0 bases from V and 1 base from J, leaving 7 bases between. The CDR3 consists of 14 residues. Per the germline V gene, CDR1 is SGDLS and CDR2 is YYNGEE.

V is TRBV28 and J is TRBJ2-3; 11 bases map to TRBD2. The CDR3 consists of 15 residues. V dropped 3 bases and J dropped 7; count of bases not matched to a gene: 6. Germline V gene data show CDR1 as MDHEN and CDR2 as SYDVKM. CDR3 amino acids: CASSLVAGGQNTQYF. CDR3 in DNA: TGTGCCAGCAGTTTGGTAGCGGGAGGGCAAAATACGCAGTATTTT.

The chain uses TRBV3-1 (or the pseudogene TRBV3-2) and TRBJ2-7, with D perhaps TRBD2 (5 bases). This CDR3 comprises 12 residues. Deletions cut 8 bases from V and 5 bases from J, with 13 bases between. Germline assignment: CDR1 LGHDT and CDR2 YNNKEL (reference sequence). The CDR3 loop is CASWTAGHEQYF. The CDR3 DNA reads TGTGCCAGCTGGACTGCTGGCCACGAGCAGTACTTC.

This chain uses TRBV10-3 with TRBJ2-7; a weak D match, TRBD2 (5 bases). Germline CDR1 and CDR2: ENHRY and SYGVKD. Trimming stripped 5 bases from V and 5 bases from J, with 7 bases between. The CDR3 extends over 11 amino acids. CDR3 amino acids: CAISSGNEQYF. The CDR3 nucleotides read TGTGCCATCAGTTCCGGGAACGAGCAGTACTTC.

The chain has TRBV24-1 and TRBJ2-3, with D tentatively TRBD1 (6 bases). Trimming took 4 bases from V and 0 from J, leaving 10 bases between them. The CDR3 has 15 amino acids. In germline, CDR1 is KGHDR, CDR2 SFDVKD. CDR3 sequence: CATSENRVSTDTQYF. DNA of the CDR3: TGTGCCACCAGTGAAAACAGGGTGAGCACAGATACGCAGTATTTT.

The chain has TRBV5-5 and TRBJ2-7, with 13 nucleotides matching TRBD2. Trimming cost V 3 bases and J 1 base; bases outside gene matches: 7. CDR1 and CDR2 (germline): SGHKS, YYEKEE (reference sequence). The CDR3 covers 17 residues. The CDR3 bases are TGTGCCAGCAGCTGGGGACTAGCGGGAATTACATCCTACGAGCAGTACTTC. Its protein is CASSWGLAGITSYEQYF.

This chain uses TRBV12-5 with TRBJ1-2, with no clear D. V was cut by 2 bases and J by 8 bases, with 12 bases left in between. Germline assignment: CDR1 LGHNT and CDR2 FRNRAP. The CDR3 covers 13 residues. The CDR3, as DNA: TGTGCTAGTGGTTTGAGCCCGACTCCAGGCTACACCTTC. Translation: CASGLSPTPGYTF.

The chain has TRBV29-1 and TRBJ2-3, with TRBD2 identical over 8 bases. The CDR3 loop spans 15 amino acids. The trim removed 3 bases at V and 2 bases at J, leaving 7 bases unmatched. Germline values: CDR1 SQVTM, CDR2 ANQGSEA. The DNA for the CDR3 is TGCAGCGTTGATGGGAGCGGGAGAACCACAGATACGCAGTATTTT. It translates to CSVDGSGRTTDTQYF.

The chain recombines TRBV11-2 with TRBJ2-1; no definite D call. The length of the CDR3 is 15 residues. Per germline, CDR1 SGHAT and CDR2 FQNNGV. With 2 bases removed from V and 8 bases from J, the gap between germline ends came to 16 bases. This chain's CDR3 is CASSLHGRSVDEQFF. CDR3 DNA: TGTGCCAGCAGCTTACACGGAAGGAGTGTCGATGAGCAGTTCTTC.

Note on this clone: This same CDR3 is encoded by further DNA sequences in the sample. This sequence joins TRBV5-6 and TRBJ1-1, with a possible D match to TRBD1 (5 bases). Trimming took off 1 base at V and 5 bases at J, with 6 bases between the two ends. CDR3 length: 12 residues. Germline V gene lookup returns CDR1 SGHDT and CDR2 YYEEEE. In DNA form, the CDR3 reads TGTGCCAGCAGCTTGAGGGGAACTGAAGCTTTCTTT. It codes for CASSLRGTEAFF. The full variable domain, rest sourced from reference TRBV5-6 and TRBJ1-1, is DAGVTQSPTHLIKTRGQQVTLRCSPKSGHDTVSWYQQALGQGPQFIFQYYEEEERQRGNFPDRFSGHQFPNYSSELNVNALLLGDSALYLCASSLRGTEAFFGQGTRLTVV.

The chain employs TRBV13 and TRBJ2-1; a possible D gene is TRBD2 (5 bases). Germline CDR1 reads PRHDT; CDR2 reads FYEKMQ (reference sequence). Between the trimmed V and J ends, which lost 1 base and 0 bases, there was a span of 7 bases. This CDR3 is built from 15 residues. DNA for the CDR3: TGTGCCAGCAGCTTAGTAGCGTCCTCCTACAATGAGCAGTTCTTC. Protein sequence: CASSLVASSYNEQFF.

The J gene is TRBJ2-5, the V gene TRBV7-9; D gene ambiguous. The CDR3 runs 12 residues. V was pared by 1 base and J by 5 bases, with 5 bases between. CDR1 is SEHNR, CDR2 FQNEAQ, per germline (reference sequence). Written as DNA, the CDR3 is TGTGCCAGCAGCTTAGACTGGGAGACCCAGTACTTC. Its protein is CASSLDWETQYF. The variable domain in full, completed from reference TRBV7-9 and TRBJ2-5, reads DTGVSQNPRHKITKRGQNVTFRCDPISEHNRLYWYRQTLGQGPEFLTYFQNEAQLEKSRLLSDRFSAERPKGSFSTLEIQRTEQGDSAMYLCASSLDWETQYFGPGTRLLVL.

This chain connects TRBV10-1 to TRBJ2-7, with 11 bases fitting TRBD1. Germline V gives CDR1 WNHNN, CDR2 SYGVQD (reference sequence). The CDR3 contains 11 residues. The CDR3 nucleotides are TGCGAGAGGACAGGGGGCCACGAGCAGTACTTC. It codes for CERTGGHEQYF.

Written as DNA, the CDR3 is TGCGCCAGCAGCCAGCCAGGGACAAAGAGAACTGAAGCTTTCTTT. It is translated as CASSQPGTKRTEAFF. J is TRBJ1-1 and V is TRBV4-1, with D possibly matching TRBD1 (6 bases). V gave up 3 bases and J gave up 5 bases, with 16 bases separating them. This CDR3 has 15 amino acids. The germline gives CDR1 MGHRA, CDR2 YSYEKL.

V usage is TRBV11-3 and J usage is TRBJ2-2, with 8 bases aligning to TRBD1. The V and J ends lost 4 bases and 3 bases, in that order; junction bases with no gene match: 7. The CDR3 runs 16 residues. Germline CDR1 is SGHNT and CDR2 is YENEEA. CDR3: CASSYRQGWDTGELFF. The CDR3 nucleotides are TGTGCCAGCAGCTACCGACAGGGGTGGGACACCGGGGAGCTGTTTTTT.